This record concerns one TCR beta chain sequence. Its antigen is undetermined. The sample belongs to a study of radiotherapy plus CTLA-4 blockade in lung cancer. Study-level findings and limits: In blood, TCR clones derived from the tumor expanded after radiotherapy plus ipilimumab. Early clone dynamics of blood T cells, plus interferon-beta, reportedly predicted response best.

Here immunoSEQ multiplex PCR was the method, and the copy in TCRdb shows in-frame clones only, minus some. The sample has more than 90,000 clones; approximately 77% are singletons. Chemo-refractory metastatic non-small-cell lung cancer patients were treated with focal radiation plus CTLA-4 blockade with ipilimumab. V trimming: 5 bases; J trimming: 1 base; junction bases outside the gene matches: 7. Germline V lookup: CDR1 SGHRS, CDR2 YFSETQ. The CDR3 is 16 residues long. The chain is built from TRBV5-1 and TRBJ2-7, with 12 nucleotides matching TRBD2. The material was peripheral blood, obtained from a patient treated with radiotherapy plus ipilimumab. The sequence derives from a human donor with non-small cell lung cancer that progressed on radiotherapy plus ipilimumab. Some clones in this sample may be carry-over from other donors' samples. CDR3 in amino acids: CASRFTSGGSSYEQYF. CDR3 sequence (DNA): TGCGCCAGCAGGTTTACTAGCGGGGGGTCATCCTACGAGCAGTACTTC. The full variable domain, completed using reference TRBV5-1 and TRBJ2-7, is KAGVTQTPRYLIKTRGQQVTLSCSPISGHRSVSWYQQTPGQGLQFLFEYFSETQRNKGNFPGRFSGRQFSNSRSEMNVSTLELGDSALYLCASRFTSGGSSYEQYFGPGTRLTVT.